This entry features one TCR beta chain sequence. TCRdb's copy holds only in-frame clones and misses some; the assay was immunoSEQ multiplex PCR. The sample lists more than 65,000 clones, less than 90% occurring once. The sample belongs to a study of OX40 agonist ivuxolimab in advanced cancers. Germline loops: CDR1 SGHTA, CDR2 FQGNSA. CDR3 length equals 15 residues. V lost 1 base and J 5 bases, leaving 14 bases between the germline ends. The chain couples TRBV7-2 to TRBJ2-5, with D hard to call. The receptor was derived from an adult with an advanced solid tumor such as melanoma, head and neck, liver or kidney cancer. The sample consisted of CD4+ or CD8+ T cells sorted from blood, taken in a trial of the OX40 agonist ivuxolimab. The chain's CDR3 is CASSLDRLSTETQYF. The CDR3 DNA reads TGTGCCAGCAGCTTAGACCGGCTTTCTACGGAGACCCAGTACTTC.